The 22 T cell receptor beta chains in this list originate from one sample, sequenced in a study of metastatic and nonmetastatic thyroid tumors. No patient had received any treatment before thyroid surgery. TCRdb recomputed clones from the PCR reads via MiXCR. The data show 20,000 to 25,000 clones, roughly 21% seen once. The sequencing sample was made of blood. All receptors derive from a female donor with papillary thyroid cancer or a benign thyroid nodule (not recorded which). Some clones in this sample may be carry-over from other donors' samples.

The CDR3 spells CASSPQGARANEQFF. The DNA of the CDR3 is TGTGCCAGCAGTCCACAGGGGGCGCGGGCCAATGAGCAGTTCTTC. The rearrangement uses TRBV6-2 or TRBV6-3 and TRBJ2-1, with 9 nucleotides matching TRBD1. Germline values: CDR1 MNHEY, CDR2 SVGEGT. V lost 5 bases and J lost 6; bases outside the gene matches: 8. The CDR3 is made up of 15 amino acids.

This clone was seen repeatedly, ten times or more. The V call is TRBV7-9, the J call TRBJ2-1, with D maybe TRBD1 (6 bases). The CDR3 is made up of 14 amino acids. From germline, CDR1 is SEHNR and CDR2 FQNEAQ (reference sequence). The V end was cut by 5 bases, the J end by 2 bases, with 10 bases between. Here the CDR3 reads CASSKRTAYNEQFF. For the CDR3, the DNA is TGTGCCAGCAGCAAAAGGACAGCCTACAATGAGCAGTTCTTC. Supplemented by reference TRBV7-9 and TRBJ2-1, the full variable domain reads DTGVSQNPRHKITKRGQNVTFRCDPISEHNRLYWYRQTLGQGPEFLTYFQNEAQLEKSRLLSDRFSAERPKGSFSTLEIQRTEQGDSAMYLCASSKRTAYNEQFFGPGTRLTVL.

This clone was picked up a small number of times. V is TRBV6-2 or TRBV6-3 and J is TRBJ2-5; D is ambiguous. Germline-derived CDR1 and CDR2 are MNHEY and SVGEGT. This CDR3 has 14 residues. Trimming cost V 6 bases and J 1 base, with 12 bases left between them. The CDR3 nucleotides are TGTGCCAGCAGCTTGGCCGGCAGCCAAGAGACCCAGTACTTC. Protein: CASSLAGSQETQYF.

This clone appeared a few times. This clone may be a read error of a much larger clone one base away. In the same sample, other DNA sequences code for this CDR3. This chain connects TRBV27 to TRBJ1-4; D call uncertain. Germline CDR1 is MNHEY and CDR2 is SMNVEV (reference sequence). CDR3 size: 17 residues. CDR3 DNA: TGTGCCAGCAGTTTAGGTCGGTTCGGGGAAACTAATGAGAAACTGTTTTTT. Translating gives CASSLGRFGETNEKLFF.

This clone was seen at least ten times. The chain's CDR3 is CAWSGDRVEADTQYF. CDR3 DNA: TGTGCCTGGAGTGGAGACAGGGTCGAGGCAGATACGCAGTATTTT. J is TRBJ2-3 and V is TRBV30, with TRBD1 identical over 7 bases. V shed 1 base, J shed 4 bases, and the junction held 8 bases outside the gene matches. The CDR3 loop spans 15 amino acids. Germline CDR1 reads GTSNPN; CDR2 reads SVGIG (reference sequence).

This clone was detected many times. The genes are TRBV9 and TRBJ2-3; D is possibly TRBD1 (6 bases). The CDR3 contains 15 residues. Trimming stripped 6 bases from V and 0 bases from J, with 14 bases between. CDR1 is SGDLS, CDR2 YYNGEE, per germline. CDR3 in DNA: TGTGCCAGCACCATAACAGGGAAAAGCACAGATACGCAGTATTTT. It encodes CASTITGKSTDTQYF.

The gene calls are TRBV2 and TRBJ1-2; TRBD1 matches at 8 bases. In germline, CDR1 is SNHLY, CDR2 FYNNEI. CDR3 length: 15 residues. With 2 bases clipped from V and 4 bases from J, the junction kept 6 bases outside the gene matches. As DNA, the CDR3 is TGTGCCAGCAGTGAAACTAGGACAGGGCGCTATGGCTACACCTTC. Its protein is CASSETRTGRYGYTF.

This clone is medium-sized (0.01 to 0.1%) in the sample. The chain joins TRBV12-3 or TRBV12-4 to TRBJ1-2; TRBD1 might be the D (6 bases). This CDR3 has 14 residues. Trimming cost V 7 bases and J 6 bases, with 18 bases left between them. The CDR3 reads CASTPSQGKDGYTF. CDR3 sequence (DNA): TGTGCCAGCACTCCCAGCCAGGGGAAAGATGGCTACACCTTC.

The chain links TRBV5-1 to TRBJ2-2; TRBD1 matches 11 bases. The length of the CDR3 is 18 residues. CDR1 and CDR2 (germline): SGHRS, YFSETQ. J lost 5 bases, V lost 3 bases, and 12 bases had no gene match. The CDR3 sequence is CASSWGGQGDPRTGELFF. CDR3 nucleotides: TGCGCCAGCAGCTGGGGGGGACAGGGGGACCCGAGGACCGGGGAGCTGTTTTTT.

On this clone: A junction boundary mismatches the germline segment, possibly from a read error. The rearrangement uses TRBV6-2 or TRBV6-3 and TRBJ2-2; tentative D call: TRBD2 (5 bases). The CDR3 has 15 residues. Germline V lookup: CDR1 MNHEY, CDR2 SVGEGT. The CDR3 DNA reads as TGTGCCAGCAGCCCGACTATCAAGAACACCGGTGAGCTGTCTTTT. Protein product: CASSPTIKNTGELSF.

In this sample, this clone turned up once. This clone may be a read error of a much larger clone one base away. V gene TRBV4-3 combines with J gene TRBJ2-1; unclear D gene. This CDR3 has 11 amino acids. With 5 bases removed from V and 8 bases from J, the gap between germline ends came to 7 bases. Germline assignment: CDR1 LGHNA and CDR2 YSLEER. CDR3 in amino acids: CASSTDYEQFF. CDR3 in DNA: TGCGCCAGCAGCACCGACTATGAGCAGTTCTTC.

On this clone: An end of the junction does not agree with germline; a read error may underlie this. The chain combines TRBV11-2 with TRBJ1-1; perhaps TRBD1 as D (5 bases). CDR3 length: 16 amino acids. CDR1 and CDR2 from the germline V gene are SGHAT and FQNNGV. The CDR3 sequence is CASSPLFRAWGNEALF. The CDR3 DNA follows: TGTGCCAGCAGCCCGCTCTTTAGGGCCTGGGGGAATGAAGCTTTATTT.

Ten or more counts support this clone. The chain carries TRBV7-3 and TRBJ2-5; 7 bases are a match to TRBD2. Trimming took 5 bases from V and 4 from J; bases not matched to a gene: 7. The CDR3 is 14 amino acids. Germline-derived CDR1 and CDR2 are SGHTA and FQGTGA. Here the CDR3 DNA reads TGTGCCAGCAGCCGGGGAGGGCCCCGAGAGACCCAGTACTTC. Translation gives CASSRGGPRETQYF. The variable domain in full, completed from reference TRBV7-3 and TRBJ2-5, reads GAGVSQTPSNKVTEKGKYVELRCDPISGHTALYWYRQSLGQGPEFLIYFQGTGAADDSGLPNDRFFAVRPEGSVSTLKIQRTERGDSAVYLCASSRGGPRETQYFGPGTRLLVL.

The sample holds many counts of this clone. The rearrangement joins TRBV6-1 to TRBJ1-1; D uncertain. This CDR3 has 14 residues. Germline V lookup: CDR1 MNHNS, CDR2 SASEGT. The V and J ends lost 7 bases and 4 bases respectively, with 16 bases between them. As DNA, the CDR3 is TGTGCCAGCAATGGATACCACGCGGCCACTGAAGCTTTCTTT. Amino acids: CASNGYHAATEAFF.

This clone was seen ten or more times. CDR3 amino acids: CASSRRQGPPPTDTQYF. The DNA for the CDR3 is TGTGCCAGCAGTCGCAGACAGGGTCCCCCCCCCACAGATACGCAGTATTTT. The chain carries TRBV27 and TRBJ2-3; 7 bases agree with TRBD1. CDR1 is MNHEY, CDR2 SMNVEV, per germline (reference sequence). The CDR3 contains 17 residues. V lost 5 bases, J lost 2 bases, and 13 bases stayed unmatched.

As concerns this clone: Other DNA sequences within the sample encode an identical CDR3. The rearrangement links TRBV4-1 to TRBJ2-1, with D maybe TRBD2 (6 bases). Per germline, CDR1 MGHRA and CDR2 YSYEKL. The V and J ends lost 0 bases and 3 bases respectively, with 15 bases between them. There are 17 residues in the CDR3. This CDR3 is CASSQDIETSGYNEQFF. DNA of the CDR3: TGCGCCAGCAGCCAAGACATAGAGACTAGTGGCTACAATGAGCAGTTCTTC.

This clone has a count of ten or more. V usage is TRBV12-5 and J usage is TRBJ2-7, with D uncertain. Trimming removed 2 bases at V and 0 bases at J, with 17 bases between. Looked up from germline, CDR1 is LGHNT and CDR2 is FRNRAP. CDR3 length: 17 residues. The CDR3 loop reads CASGLPPWNRSSYEQYF. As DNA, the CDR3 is TGTGCTAGTGGTTTGCCCCCCTGGAATCGGAGCTCCTACGAGCAGTACTTC.

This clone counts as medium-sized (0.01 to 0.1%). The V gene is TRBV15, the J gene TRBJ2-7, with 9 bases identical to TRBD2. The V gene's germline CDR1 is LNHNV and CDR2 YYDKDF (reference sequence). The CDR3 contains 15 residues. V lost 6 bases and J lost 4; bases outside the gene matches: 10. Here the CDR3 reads CATRSGVAGVYEQYF. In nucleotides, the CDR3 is TGTGCCACCAGGTCGGGAGTAGCGGGAGTATACGAGCAGTACTTC.

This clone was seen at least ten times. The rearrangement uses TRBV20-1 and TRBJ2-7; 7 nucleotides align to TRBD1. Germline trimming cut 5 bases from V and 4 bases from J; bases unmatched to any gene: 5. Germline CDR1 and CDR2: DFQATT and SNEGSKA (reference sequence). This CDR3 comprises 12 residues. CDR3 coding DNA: TGCAGTGCTCCGTGGGACAGTTACGAGCAGTACTTC. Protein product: CSAPWDSYEQYF.

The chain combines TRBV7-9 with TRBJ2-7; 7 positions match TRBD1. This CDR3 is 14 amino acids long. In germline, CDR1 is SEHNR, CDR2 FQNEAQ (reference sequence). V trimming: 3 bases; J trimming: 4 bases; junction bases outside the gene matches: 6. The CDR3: CASSLGQRRYEQYF. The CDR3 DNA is TGTGCCAGCAGCTTGGGACAGAGAAGGTACGAGCAGTACTTC.

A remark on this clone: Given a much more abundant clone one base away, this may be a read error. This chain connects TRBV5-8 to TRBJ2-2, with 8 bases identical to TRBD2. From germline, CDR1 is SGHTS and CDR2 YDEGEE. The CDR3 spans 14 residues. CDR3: CASRIGLAAGEPFF. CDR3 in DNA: TGTGCCAGCAGAATCGGACTAGCCGCCGGGGAGCCGTTTTTT.

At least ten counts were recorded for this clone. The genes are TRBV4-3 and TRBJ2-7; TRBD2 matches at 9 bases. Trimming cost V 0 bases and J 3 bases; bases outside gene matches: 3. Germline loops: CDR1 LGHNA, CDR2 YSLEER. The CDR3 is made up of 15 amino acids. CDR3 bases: TGCGCCAGCAGCCAAGAGGCTAGCGGGAACTACGAGCAGTACTTC. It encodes CASSQEASGNYEQYF.